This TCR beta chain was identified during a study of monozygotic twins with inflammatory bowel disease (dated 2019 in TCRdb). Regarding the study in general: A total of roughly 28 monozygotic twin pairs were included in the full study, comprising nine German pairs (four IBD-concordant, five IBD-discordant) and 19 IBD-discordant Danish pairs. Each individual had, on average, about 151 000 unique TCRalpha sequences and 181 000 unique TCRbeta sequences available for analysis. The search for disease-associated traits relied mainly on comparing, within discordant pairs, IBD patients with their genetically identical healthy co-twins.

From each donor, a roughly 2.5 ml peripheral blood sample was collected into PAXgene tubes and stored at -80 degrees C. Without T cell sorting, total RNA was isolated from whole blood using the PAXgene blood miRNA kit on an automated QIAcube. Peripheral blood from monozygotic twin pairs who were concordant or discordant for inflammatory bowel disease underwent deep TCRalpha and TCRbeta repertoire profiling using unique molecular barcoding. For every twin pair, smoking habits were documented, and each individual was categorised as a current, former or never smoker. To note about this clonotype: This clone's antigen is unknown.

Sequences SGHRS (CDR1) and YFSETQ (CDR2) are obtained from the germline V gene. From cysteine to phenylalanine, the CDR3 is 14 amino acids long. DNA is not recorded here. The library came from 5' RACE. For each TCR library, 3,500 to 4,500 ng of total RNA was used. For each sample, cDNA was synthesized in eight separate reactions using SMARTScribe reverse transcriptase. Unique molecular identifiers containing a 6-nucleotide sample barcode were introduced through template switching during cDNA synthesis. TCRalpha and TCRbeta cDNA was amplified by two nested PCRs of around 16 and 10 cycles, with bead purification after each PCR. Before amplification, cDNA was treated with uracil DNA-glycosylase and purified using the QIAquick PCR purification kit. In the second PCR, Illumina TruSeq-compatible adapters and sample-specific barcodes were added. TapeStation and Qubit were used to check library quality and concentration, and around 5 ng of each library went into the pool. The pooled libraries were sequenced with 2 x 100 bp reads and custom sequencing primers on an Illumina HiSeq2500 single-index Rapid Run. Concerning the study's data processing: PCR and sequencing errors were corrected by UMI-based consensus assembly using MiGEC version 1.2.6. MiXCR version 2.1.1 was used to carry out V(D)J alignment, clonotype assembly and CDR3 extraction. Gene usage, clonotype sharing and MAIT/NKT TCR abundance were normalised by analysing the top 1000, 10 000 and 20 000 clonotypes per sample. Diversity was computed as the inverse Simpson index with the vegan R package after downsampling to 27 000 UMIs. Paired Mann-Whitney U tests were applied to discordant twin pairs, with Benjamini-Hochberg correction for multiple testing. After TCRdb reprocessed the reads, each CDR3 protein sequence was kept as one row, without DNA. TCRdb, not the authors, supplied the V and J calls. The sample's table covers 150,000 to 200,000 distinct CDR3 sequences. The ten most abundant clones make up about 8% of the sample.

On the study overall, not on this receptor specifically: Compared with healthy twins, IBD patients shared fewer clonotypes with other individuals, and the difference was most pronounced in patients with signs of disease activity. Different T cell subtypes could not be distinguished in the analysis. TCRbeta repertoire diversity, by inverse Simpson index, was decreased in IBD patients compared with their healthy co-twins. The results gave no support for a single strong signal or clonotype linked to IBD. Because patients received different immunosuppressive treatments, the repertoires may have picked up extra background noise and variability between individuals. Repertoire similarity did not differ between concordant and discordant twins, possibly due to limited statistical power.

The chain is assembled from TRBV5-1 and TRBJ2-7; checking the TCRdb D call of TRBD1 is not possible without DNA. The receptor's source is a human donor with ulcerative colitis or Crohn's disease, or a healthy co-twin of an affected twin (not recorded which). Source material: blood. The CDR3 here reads CASSRKQGGSEQYF.